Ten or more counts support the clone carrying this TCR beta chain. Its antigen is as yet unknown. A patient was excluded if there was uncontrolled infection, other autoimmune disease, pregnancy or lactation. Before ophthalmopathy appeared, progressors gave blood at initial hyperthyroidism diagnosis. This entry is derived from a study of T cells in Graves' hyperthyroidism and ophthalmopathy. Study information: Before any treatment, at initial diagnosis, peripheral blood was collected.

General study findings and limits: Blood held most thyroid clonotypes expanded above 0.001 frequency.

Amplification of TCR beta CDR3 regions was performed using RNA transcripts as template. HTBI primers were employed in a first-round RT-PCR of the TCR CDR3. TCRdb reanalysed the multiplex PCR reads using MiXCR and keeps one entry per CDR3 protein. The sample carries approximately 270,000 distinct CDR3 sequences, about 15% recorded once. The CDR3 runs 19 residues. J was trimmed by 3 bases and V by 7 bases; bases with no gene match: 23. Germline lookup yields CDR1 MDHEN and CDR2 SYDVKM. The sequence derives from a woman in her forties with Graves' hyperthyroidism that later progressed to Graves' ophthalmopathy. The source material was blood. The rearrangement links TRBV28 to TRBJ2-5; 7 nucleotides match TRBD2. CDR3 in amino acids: CASTDKAFSGTTQKETQYF. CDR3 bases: TGTGCCAGCACCGACAAGGCCTTCTCCGGGACTACCCAGAAAGAGACCCAGTACTTC.